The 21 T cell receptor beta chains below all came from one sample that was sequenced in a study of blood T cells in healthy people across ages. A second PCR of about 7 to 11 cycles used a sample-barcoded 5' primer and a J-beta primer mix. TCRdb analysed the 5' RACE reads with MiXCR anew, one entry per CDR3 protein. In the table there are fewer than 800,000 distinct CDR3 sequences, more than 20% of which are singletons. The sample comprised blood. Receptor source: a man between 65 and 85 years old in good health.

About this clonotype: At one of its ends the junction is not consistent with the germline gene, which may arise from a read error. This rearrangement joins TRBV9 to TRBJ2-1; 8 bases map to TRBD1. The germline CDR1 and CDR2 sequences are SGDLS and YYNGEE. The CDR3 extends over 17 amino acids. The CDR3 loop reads CASSVSTPGQGYNKQFF. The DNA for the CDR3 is TGTGCCAGCAGCGTATCAACCCCCGGACAGGGCTACAATAAGCAGTTCTTC. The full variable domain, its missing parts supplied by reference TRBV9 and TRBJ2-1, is DSGVTQTPKHLITATGQRVTLRCSPRSGDLSVYWYQQSLDQGLQFLIQYYNGEERAKGNILERFSAQQFPDLHSELNLSSLELGDSALYFCASSVSTPGQGYNKQFFGPGTRLTVL.

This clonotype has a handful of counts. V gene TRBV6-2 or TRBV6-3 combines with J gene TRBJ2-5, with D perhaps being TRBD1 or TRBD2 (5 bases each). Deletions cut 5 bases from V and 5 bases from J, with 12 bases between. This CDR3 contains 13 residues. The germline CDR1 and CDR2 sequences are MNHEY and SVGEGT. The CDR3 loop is CASSRGASETQYF. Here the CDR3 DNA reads TGTGCCAGCAGTAGGGGAGCGTCGGAGACCCAGTACTTC.

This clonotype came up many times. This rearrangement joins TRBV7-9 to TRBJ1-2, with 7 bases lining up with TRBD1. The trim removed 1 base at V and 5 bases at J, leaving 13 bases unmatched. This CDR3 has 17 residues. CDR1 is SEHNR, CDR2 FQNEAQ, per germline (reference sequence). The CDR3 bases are TGTGCCAGCAGCTTAGAAGGTTCCGGGACAGAAGTTTATGGCTACACCTTC. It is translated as CASSLEGSGTEVYGYTF.

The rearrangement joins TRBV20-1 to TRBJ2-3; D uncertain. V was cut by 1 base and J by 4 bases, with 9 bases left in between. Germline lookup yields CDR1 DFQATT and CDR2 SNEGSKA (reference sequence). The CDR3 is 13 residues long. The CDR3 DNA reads TGCAGTGCTAGAGTTGGTTGGGCAGATACGCAGTATTTT. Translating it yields CSARVGWADTQYF.

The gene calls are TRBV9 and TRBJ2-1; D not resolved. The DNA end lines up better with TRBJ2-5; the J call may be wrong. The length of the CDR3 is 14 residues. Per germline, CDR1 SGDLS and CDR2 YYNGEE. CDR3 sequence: CASSTGRSPETQYF. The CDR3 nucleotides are TGTGCCAGCAGCACCGGGCGCTCCCCGGAGACCCAGTACTTC.

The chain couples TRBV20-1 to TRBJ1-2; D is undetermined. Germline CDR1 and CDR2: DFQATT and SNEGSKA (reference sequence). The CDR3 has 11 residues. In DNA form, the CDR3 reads TGCAGCCTAGGGTCCTCCTATGGCTACACCTTC. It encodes CSLGSSYGYTF.

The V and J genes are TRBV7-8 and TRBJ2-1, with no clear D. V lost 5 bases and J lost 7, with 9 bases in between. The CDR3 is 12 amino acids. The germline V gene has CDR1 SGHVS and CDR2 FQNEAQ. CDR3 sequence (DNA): TGTGCCAGCAGCACCTACGAAAATGAGCAGTTCTTC. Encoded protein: CASSTYENEQFF.

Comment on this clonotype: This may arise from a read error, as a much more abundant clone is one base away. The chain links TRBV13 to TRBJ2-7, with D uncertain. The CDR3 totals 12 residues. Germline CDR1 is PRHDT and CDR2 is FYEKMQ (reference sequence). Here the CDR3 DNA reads TGTTCCAGCAGCTTAGAAACGTCCGTGCAGTACTTC. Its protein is CSSSLETSVQYF.

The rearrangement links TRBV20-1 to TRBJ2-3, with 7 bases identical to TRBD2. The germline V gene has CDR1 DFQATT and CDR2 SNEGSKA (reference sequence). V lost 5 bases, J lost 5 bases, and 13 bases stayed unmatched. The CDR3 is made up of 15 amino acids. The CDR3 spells CSAPRAGVAGDTQYF. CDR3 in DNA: TGCAGTGCTCCCAGGGCGGGAGTAGCGGGAGATACGCAGTATTTT.

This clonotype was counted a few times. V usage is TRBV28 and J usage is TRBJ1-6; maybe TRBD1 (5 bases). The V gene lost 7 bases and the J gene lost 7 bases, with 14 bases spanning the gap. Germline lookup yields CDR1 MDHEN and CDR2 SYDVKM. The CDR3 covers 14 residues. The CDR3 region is CASIRINRNSPLHF. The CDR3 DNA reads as TGTGCCAGCATTAGGATTAACAGGAATTCACCCCTCCACTTT.

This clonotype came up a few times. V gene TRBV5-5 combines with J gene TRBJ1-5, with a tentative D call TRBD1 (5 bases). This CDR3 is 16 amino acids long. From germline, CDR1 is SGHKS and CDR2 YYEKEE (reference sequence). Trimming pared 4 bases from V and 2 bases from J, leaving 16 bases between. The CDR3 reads CASSLTGNRGNQPQHF. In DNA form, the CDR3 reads TGTGCCAGCAGCCTAACAGGAAATAGGGGCAATCAGCCCCAGCATTTT.

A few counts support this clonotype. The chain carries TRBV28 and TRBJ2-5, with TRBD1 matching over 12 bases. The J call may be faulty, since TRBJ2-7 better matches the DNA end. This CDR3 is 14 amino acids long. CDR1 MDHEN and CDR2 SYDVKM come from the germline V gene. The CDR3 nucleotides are TGTGCCAGCACCCGAGGGACAGGGGGCTCCGAGCAGTACTTC. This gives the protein CASTRGTGGSEQYF.

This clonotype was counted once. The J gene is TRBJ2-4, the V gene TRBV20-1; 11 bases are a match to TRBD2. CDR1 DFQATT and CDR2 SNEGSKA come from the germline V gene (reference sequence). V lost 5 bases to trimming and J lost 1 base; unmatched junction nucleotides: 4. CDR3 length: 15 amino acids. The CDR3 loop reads CSALRLAGAKNIQYF. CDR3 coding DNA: TGCAGTGCTCTCCGACTAGCGGGGGCCAAAAACATTCAGTACTTC.

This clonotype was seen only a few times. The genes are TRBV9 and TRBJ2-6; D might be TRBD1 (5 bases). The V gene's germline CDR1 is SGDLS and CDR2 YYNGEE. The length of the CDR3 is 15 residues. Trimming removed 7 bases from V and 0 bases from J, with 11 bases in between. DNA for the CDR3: TGTGCCAGCGAAGGGGTTCACTCTGGGGCCAACGTCCTGACTTTC. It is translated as CASEGVHSGANVLTF. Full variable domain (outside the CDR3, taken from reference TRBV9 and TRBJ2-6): DSGVTQTPKHLITATGQRVTLRCSPRSGDLSVYWYQQSLDQGLQFLIQYYNGEERAKGNILERFSAQQFPDLHSELNLSSLELGDSALYFCASEGVHSGANVLTFGAGSRLTVL.

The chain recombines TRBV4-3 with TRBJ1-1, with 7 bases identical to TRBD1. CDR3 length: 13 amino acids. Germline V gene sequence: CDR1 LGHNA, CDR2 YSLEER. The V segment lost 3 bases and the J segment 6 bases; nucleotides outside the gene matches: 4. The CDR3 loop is CASSQDTGAEAFF. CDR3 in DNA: TGCGCCAGCAGCCAGGACACAGGGGCTGAAGCTTTCTTT.

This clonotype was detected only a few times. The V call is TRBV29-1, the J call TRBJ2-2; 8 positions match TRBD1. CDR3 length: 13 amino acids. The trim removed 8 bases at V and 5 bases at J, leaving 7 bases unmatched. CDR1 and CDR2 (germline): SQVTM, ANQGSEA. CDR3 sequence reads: CSTGTGRTGELFF. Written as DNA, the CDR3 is TGCAGCACCGGGACAGGACGAACCGGGGAGCTGTTTTTT.

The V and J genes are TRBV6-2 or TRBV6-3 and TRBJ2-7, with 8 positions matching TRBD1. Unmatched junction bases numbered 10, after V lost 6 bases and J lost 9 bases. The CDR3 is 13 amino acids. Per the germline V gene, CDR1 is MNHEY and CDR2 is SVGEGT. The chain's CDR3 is CASSYGTGPWQYF. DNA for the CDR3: TGTGCCAGCAGCTACGGGACAGGTCCGTGGCAGTACTTC.

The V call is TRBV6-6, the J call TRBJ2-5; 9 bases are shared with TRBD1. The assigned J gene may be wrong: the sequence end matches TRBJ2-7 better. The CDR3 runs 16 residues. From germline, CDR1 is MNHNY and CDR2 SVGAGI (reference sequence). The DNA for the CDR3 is TGTGCCAGCAGTCAACATCCCGGGACAGGGTCCTACGAGCAGTACTTC. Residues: CASSQHPGTGSYEQYF.

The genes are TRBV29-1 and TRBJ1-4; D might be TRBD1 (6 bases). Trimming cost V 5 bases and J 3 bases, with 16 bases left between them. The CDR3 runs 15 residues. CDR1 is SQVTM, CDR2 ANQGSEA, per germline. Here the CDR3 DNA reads TGCAGCGTTCCCGTCAAAGGGGGGTCTAATGAAAAACTGTTTTTT. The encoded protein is CSVPVKGGSNEKLFF.

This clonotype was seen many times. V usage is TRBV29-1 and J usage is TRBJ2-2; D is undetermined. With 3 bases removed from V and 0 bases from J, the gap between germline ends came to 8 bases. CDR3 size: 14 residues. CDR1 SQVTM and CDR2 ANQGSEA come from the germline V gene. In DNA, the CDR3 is TGCAGCGTTGAGGGCAGCGCGAACACCGGGGAGCTGTTTTTT. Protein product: CSVEGSANTGELFF.

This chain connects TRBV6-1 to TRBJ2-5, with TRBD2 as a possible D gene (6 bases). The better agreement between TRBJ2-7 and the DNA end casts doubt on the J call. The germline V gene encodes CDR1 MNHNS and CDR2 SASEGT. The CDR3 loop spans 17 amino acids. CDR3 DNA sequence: TGTGCCAGCAGTGAATCGCGGGGATCTTCTCTCGGGTACGAGCAGTACTTC. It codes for CASSESRGSSLGYEQYF.